What follows is one T cell receptor beta chain and its context. Its target is not known. The CDR3 runs 13 residues. V was pared by 5 bases and J by 5 bases, with 5 bases of the junction left unmatched. The data are from a study of vaccination and CD4 T cells after COVID-19. Study information: Samples were taken after vaccination, a median of roughly 72 days after dose two, with a range of 14 to 241. Control cultures received a CEFX pool, an HIV-1 Nef pool, or no peptide. Study-wide results and limits: Post-vaccination, and not before, a median roughly 90% of reactive clones appeared in convalescent patients.

As for treatment: approximately 10-day PBMC culture with coronavirus spike peptide pools or control peptides (ViraFEST assay). Sequence data for DNA of cultured CD4+ T cells were generated by the Oncomine TCR Beta short-read assay. Using its own MiXCR run on the PCR reads, TCRdb lists one record per CDR3 protein. The sample has more than 10,000 distinct CDR3 sequences; roughly 30% are singletons. The material sequenced was CD4+ T cells from blood, cultured in vitro, taken after SARS-CoV-2 vaccination. This receptor was identified in a human donor who had recovered from COVID-19. The chain joins TRBV12-3 or TRBV12-4 to TRBJ1-1; the match to TRBD1 covers 7 bases. CDR3 sequence reads: CASSTYRGTEAFF. CDR3 nucleotide sequence: TGTGCCAGCAGTACCTACAGGGGAACTGAAGCTTTCTTT.